Listed below are T cell receptor beta chains from one sample, sequenced in a study of blood T cell repertoires in COVID-19. Clones were sequenced by immunoSEQ multiplex PCR, and TCRdb holds only the in-frame ones, with some missing. The sample lists about 69,000 clones, around 91% seen once, with about 5% in the top ten. The specimen sequenced was peripheral blood. Receptors originate from a man aged 50-59 years with acute or convalescent COVID-19. Each CDR3 is given with its conserved first and last residue. D genes are given only for firm matches. Where a row states a size, it is once, few, many or the class of an expanded clone; other rows omit it.

v_gene	j_gene	d_gene	abundance	CDR3aa	CDR3nt
TRBV27	TRBJ2-6	TRBD1	-	CASSLLGQGAPGANVLTF	TGTGCCAGCAGTTTATTGGGACAGGGGGCGCCTGGGGCCAACGTCCTGACTTTC
TRBV29-1	TRBJ2-7	TRBD1	once	CSVEDGQGRKPYEQYF	TGCAGCGTTGAAGATGGACAGGGGAGGAAACCCTACGAGCAGTACTTC
TRBV27	TRBJ1-2	TRBD1	-	CASSSKGAGTGRGYTF	TGTGCCAGCAGTTCGAAAGGCGCCGGGACAGGGCGCGGCTACACCTTC
TRBV25-1	TRBJ2-1	-	-	CASMSVGYYNEQFF	TGTGCCAGCATGTCGGTGGGCTACTACAATGAGCAGTTCTTC
TRBV12-3/TRBV12-4	TRBJ1-5	-	-	CASSFRGQPQHF	TGTGCCAGCAGTTTTCGAGGACAGCCCCAGCATTTT
TRBV30	TRBJ2-3	TRBD1	-	CSRDSLTSTDTQYF	TGTTCCCGGGACAGTTTGACTAGCACAGATACGCAGTATTTT
TRBV29-1	TRBJ2-5	TRBD2	-	CSVEGLRISSGVQETQYF	TGCAGCGTTGAAGGCTTAAGGATTAGTAGCGGGGTACAAGAGACCCAGTACTTC
TRBV24-1	TRBJ2-4	-	once	CATSDLLLVVKNIQYF	TGTGCCACCAGTGACTTACTTCTAGTTGTCAAAAACATTCAGTACTTC
TRBV3-1/TRBV3-2	TRBJ1-4	-	-	CASSPRARRGGIPPCEKLFF	TGTGCCAGCAGCCCTCGCGCCCGTCGGGGAGGGATACCGCCTTGTGAAAAACTGTTTTTT
TRBV9	TRBJ2-1	-	-	CASSAALQVLPYNEQFF	TGTGCCAGCAGCGCGGCTCTACAGGTCCTGCCCTACAATGAGCAGTTCTTC
TRBV7-8	TRBJ1-5	-	-	CASSLAQVQPQHF	TGTGCCAGCAGCTTAGCGCAGGTCCAGCCCCAGCATTTT
TRBV12-3/TRBV12-4	TRBJ1-2	TRBD1	few	CASSPGQPYGYTF	TGTGCCAGCAGCCCGGGACAGCCCTATGGCTACACCTTC
TRBV2	TRBJ1-5	-	few	CASRSWTHNSNQPQHF	TGTGCCAGCAGAAGCTGGACACACAATAGCAATCAGCCCCAGCATTTT
TRBV18	TRBJ2-7	-	-	CASSPTNYEQYF	TGTGCCAGCTCACCCACTAACTACGAGCAGTACTTC
TRBV7-2	TRBJ2-7	TRBD1	-	CASNLRTGSSYEQYF	TGTGCCAGCAACCTAAGGACAGGGAGCTCCTACGAGCAGTACTTC
TRBV7-8	TRBJ2-7	TRBD1	-	CASSDWTGPYEQYF	TGTGCCAGCAGCGATTGGACAGGGCCCTACGAGCAGTACTTC
TRBV5-4	TRBJ2-7	TRBD1	-	CASSLFGQGTLEQYF	TGTGCCAGCAGCCTGTTCGGACAGGGGACCCTCGAGCAGTACTTC
TRBV24-1	TRBJ2-1	TRBD2	-	CATSDLAGARGNEQFF	TGTGCCACCAGTGACCTAGCGGGAGCGCGGGGGAATGAGCAGTTCTTC
TRBV30	TRBJ2-7	TRBD1	-	CAYTTGLEQYF	TGTGCCTACACGACAGGGCTTGAGCAGTACTTC
TRBV29-1	TRBJ2-5	TRBD2	-	CSNRASGETQYF	TGCAGCAACCGGGCTAGCGGAGAGACCCAGTACTTC
TRBV10-3	TRBJ1-1	-	-	CAISGQAKAEAFF	TGTGCCATCAGTGGACAGGCCAAGGCTGAAGCTTTCTTT
TRBV5-6	TRBJ1-2	-	-	CASSLAGLYGYTF	TGTGCCAGCAGCTTGGCCGGACTATATGGCTACACCTTC
TRBV11-2	TRBJ2-5	TRBD2	-	CASSFTGLGLATGETQYF	TGTGCCAGCAGCTTTACCGGGTTGGGACTAGCGACGGGGGAGACCCAGTACTTC
TRBV21-1	TRBJ2-1	-	-	CASILRGLKNEQFF	TGTGCCAGCATCCTCCGCGGGCTAAAAAATGAGCAGTTCTTC
TRBV4-1	TRBJ2-5	TRBD2	once	CASSPSGQVVGLAGGRETQYF	TGCGCCAGCAGCCCTTCGGGACAAGTGGTTGGACTAGCGGGAGGGAGAGAGACCCAGTACTTC
TRBV6-4	TRBJ2-1	-	-	CASSPDTRRNEQFF	TGTGCCAGCAGCCCCGACACCCGTCGGAATGAGCAGTTCTTC
TRBV10-3	TRBJ2-7	TRBD2	-	CATLPFAGVGEQYF	TGTGCCACCCTCCCCTTCGCGGGAGTAGGCGAGCAGTACTTC
TRBV12-3/TRBV12-4	TRBJ1-5	-	-	CASSLAGDQPQHF	TGTGCCAGCAGTTTGGCGGGGGATCAGCCCCAGCATTTT
TRBV2	TRBJ2-7	TRBD1	once	CASSARQGHYEQYF	TGTGCCAGCAGTGCGAGACAGGGACACTACGAGCAGTACTTC
TRBV6-6	TRBJ2-7	-	-	CASSYSGAGSYEQYF	TGTGCCAGCAGTTATTCAGGGGCCGGTTCCTACGAGCAGTACTTC
TRBV11-2	TRBJ1-5	-	-	CASSSSPGEMGPQHF	TGTGCCAGCAGCTCGTCACCAGGGGAGATGGGGCCCCAGCATTTT
TRBV2	TRBJ1-4	-	-	CASRGQGKIEKLFF	TGTGCCAGCAGAGGGCAGGGGAAAATTGAAAAACTGTTTTTT
TRBV5-4	TRBJ1-1	-	-	CASSLDGFTEAFF	TGTGCCAGCAGCTTGGACGGGTTCACTGAAGCTTTCTTT
TRBV20-1	TRBJ2-5	-	-	CSAPSETQYF	TGCAGTGCTCCCTCCGAGACCCAGTACTTC
TRBV21-1	TRBJ1-6	-	-	CASSSCPGTANSPLHF	TGTGCCAGCAGCTCATGTCCCGGGACAGCTAATTCACCCCTCCACTTT
TRBV10-3	TRBJ1-4	-	-	CAISEEGATNEKLFF	TGTGCCATCAGTGAGGAGGGGGCAACTAATGAAAAACTGTTTTTT
TRBV7-2	TRBJ2-5	-	once	CASSLVRGRARETQYF	TGTGCCAGCAGCTTAGTAAGGGGGAGGGCAAGAGAGACCCAGTACTTC
TRBV6-1	TRBJ2-2	TRBD2	once	CASSEGSSGSLYTGELFF	TGTGCCAGCAGTGAAGGTTCTAGCGGGAGTCTGTACACCGGGGAGCTGTTTTTT
TRBV7-8	TRBJ2-7	TRBD2	-	CASSISGNAYEQYF	TGTGCCAGCAGCATTAGCGGGAACGCCTACGAGCAGTACTTC
TRBV2	TRBJ1-4	-	-	CASRARLGSNEKLFF	TGTGCCAGCAGGGCGAGACTAGGTTCTAATGAAAAACTGTTTTTT
TRBV12-5	TRBJ2-7	-	once	CASGTRSEQYF	TGTGCTAGTGGTACACGATCCGAGCAGTACTTC